This is a list of T cell receptor beta chains from one sample in a study of T-cell memory formation after mild COVID-19. TCRdb independently ran MiXCR on the 5' RACE reads; one entry per CDR3 protein. The profile shows roughly 110,000 distinct CDR3 sequences, about a sixth of them singletons. Sequencing was performed on PBMCs or a T cell subset sorted from them (not recorded which). Every receptor here comes from an adult woman who had mild COVID-19 (a few samples of this study predate the infection). Cell type and time point are not known. CDR3s leave out the opening cysteine and the closing phenylalanine or tryptophan.

>TRBV7-9|TRBJ2-7
ASSLPRQLVLSYEQY
>TRBV7-8|TRBJ2-7
ASSSNYEQY
>TRBV7-3|TRBJ2-1
ASSSGLAGEDEQF
>TRBV20-1|TRBJ2-3
RATGTSGGTDTQY
>TRBV9|TRBJ2-7
ASSASGSPPYEQY
>TRBV12-3/TRBV12-4|TRBJ2-7
ASSSDRYDYEQY
>TRBV6-4|TRBJ2-1
ASSDEGPSGIDEQF
>TRBV4-1|TRBJ2-1
ASSLKPGGSSYNEQF
>TRBV5-1|TRBJ2-1
ASSSPVGPQVYEQF
>TRBV20-1|TRBJ2-7
SADATQGSSYEQY
>TRBV12-3/TRBV12-4|TRBJ2-1
ASSLPGLLLYNEQF
>TRBV2|TRBJ1-1
ASSGDRGLLNTEAF
>TRBV20-1|TRBJ2-3
SARGSPRASGTGLADTQY
>TRBV5-1|TRBJ2-1
ASSFRDRGYNEQF
>TRBV19|TRBJ2-4
ASSIWGGGVSRAKNIQY
>TRBV12-3/TRBV12-4|TRBJ2-7
ASSLAARDRWSGTATYEQY
>TRBV7-9|TRBJ1-1
ASSLATGQPNTEAF
>TRBV7-7|TRBJ2-2
ASSLRAVTGELF
>TRBV5-6|TRBJ2-5
ASSLGQGEETQY
>TRBV2|TRBJ2-7
ASNPTGGIEQY